Listed below are T cell receptor beta chains from one sample, sequenced in a study of a mutant IDH1 vaccine in newly diagnosed glioma. Using immunoSEQ multiplex PCR, the repertoire was profiled, and TCRdb retains in-frame clones only, with some absent. The sample has roughly 35,000 clones, about 88% seen once; the top ten hold around 4.9%. The sample here was PBMCs, taken from a glioma patient treated with radiotherapy, temozolomide or both. These receptors were taken from a woman in her forties with glioma. Both conserved end residues are part of each CDR3.

>TRBV4-2
CASSQDGAGVGTGELFF
>TRBV9
CASSSRPVSTEAFF
>TRBV5-1
CASSLEGYGNTIYF
>TRBV7-9
CASSLDPGLAGGVSDTQYF
>TRBV2
CASSDQGLRQPQHF
>TRBV19
CASSKEPSGSYEQYF
>TRBV4-3
CASSQESGGHLSSPLHF
>TRBV7-2
CASSLGSGQGVGAFF
>TRBV18
CASSLRGGSSAYNEQFF
>TRBV19
CASKMGLYTEAFF
>TRBV5-1
CASSLIPGGTEAFF
>TRBV27
CASSSGDYQPQHF
>TRBV5-6
CASSLFQGGPSSYNEQFF
>TRBV19
CASSPMWVANEKLFF
>TRBV10-2
CASSEPLGTGSRLYGYTF
>TRBV10-1
CASSDGLAGGENEQFF
>TRBV6-5
CASSYGSGRYEQYF
>TRBV21-1
CASSKRDQENTGELFF
>TRBV5-1
CASSLGQTNEKLFF
>TRBV5-1
CASSLGRVANEKLFF
>TRBV9
CASSESIADTQYF
>TRBV6-1
CASSEGNRGGSNQPQHF
>TRBV6-1
CASSENTGTRNTGELFF
>TRBV29-1
CSVGGQGKEKLFF
>TRBV6-6
CASSPSADRLYF
>TRBV25-1
CASSDPGQGPSGANVLTF
>TRBV7-2
CASSMGQGRRESYGYTF
>TRBV7-9
CASSLEQGGNTEAFF
>TRBV10-1
CASSDSSTDTQYF
>TRBV29-1
CSVGDSVNYGYTF
>TRBV9
CASSAVPLAGGVNEQFF
>TRBV5-1
CASSSSTGALSGNTIYF
>TRBV30
CAWSVGGRGRGMNTEAFF
>TRBV6-5
CASREWRTSNSPLHF
>TRBV5-1
CASSFGTSGRSSYNEQFF
>TRBV6-1
CASSVDRGTEAFF
>TRBV10-1
CASSESSGRYEQYF
>TRBV7-9
CAVGTGAYEQYF
>TRBV4-2
CASSQESQGVGGYTF
>TRBV6-1
CASSEAYRYSGNTIYF
>TRBV11-1
CASTGGQLGTEAFF
>TRBV4-1
CASSQDPTLTSGALGAQYF
>TRBV29-1
CSGGWLREKLFF
>TRBV4-1
CASSQIATNEKLFF
>TRBV6-6
CASSHRQGNTEAFF
>TRBV29-1
CSVDMRQGITEAFF
>TRBV6-6
CASSYSKGNPGTEAFF
>TRBV7-9
CASSLALGDSLYGYTF